Included here is one TCR beta chain sequence, with context. The antigen is unknown. The source of the sample is a study of T cell responses to AZD1222 COVID-19 vaccine. Broader study findings: Repertoires were sampled only after the peak T cell response.

Using immunoSEQ multiplex PCR, the repertoire was profiled, and TCRdb retains in-frame clones only, with some absent. The profile covers more than 95,000 clones, with more than 70% appearing a single time and less than 2% taken by the ten largest. Sequencing was performed on peripheral blood, taken on day 0 of AZD1222 vaccination. The TCR comes from an adult in good health.

Here the CDR3 reads CASSLDFVYGYTF. In nucleotides, the CDR3 is TGTGCCAGCAGTTTAGACTTCGTTTACGGCTACACCTTC. This sequence joins TRBV6-5 and TRBJ1-2; D is uncertain. This CDR3 has 13 amino acids. Germline V lookup: CDR1 MNHEY, CDR2 SVGAGI. V was clipped by 4 bases and J by 8 bases, with 14 bases between them.